The 20 T cell receptor beta chains reported below all come from one sample, sequenced in a study of blood T cells in healthy people across ages. Next came a second PCR, run for roughly 6 to 11 cycles, which used a sample-barcoded 5' primer along with a J-beta primer mix. TCRdb recomputed calls from the 5' RACE reads with MiXCR, one row per CDR3 protein. The sample lists some 1 million distinct CDR3 sequences, 45% seen once, with under 20% in the top ten. Sequenced material: blood. The receptors originated from a woman in her sixties or seventies in good health.

The chain couples TRBV7-6 to TRBJ2-5, with D perhaps assigned TRBD1 or TRBD2 (5 bases each). The CDR3 totals 17 residues. V lost 0 bases, J lost 4 bases, and 18 bases lay in between. Germline CDR1 is SGHVS and CDR2 is FNYEAQ. CDR3 protein: CASSLAARGAWVETQYF. The CDR3 DNA reads as TGTGCCAGCAGCTTAGCCGCGCGAGGGGCCTGGGTAGAGACCCAGTACTTC.

The CDR3: CASSPSDSIYEQYF. For the CDR3, the DNA is TGCGCCAGCAGCCCATCGGACTCCATCTACGAGCAGTACTTC. The rearrangement uses TRBV5-1 and TRBJ2-7; perhaps TRBD2 as D (5 bases). V dropped 4 bases and J dropped 3 bases, with 14 bases sitting between them. This CDR3 spans 14 amino acids. Germline loops: CDR1 SGHRS, CDR2 YFSETQ.

This clonotype occurred once. The genes are TRBV20-1 and TRBJ2-7; 9 bases line up with TRBD1. V was clipped by 6 bases and J by 6 bases; unmatched bases: 9. This CDR3 contains 13 residues. From germline, CDR1 is DFQATT and CDR2 SNEGSKA (reference sequence). This chain's CDR3 is CSAPGTGLPEQYF. The CDR3, as DNA: TGCAGTGCCCCCGGGACAGGGCTCCCCGAGCAGTACTTC.

This clonotype was observed a few times. V usage is TRBV11-2 and J usage is TRBJ2-7, with D unclear. The CDR3 sequence is 16 residues long. V shed 5 bases and J shed 0 bases, with 17 bases lying between them. Germline CDR1 is SGHAT and CDR2 is FQNNGV. CDR3 sequence (DNA): TGTGCCAGCAGCCCCCGGGCCCAAACATCCTCCTACGAGCAGTACTTC. Its protein is CASSPRAQTSSYEQYF.

The genes are TRBV30 and TRBJ2-7; tentatively, D is TRBD1 or TRBD2 (6 bases each). The germline V gene encodes CDR1 GTSNPN and CDR2 SVGIG (reference sequence). Trimming left V 4 bases short and J 3 bases short, with 13 bases between. This CDR3 is 13 amino acids long. DNA of the CDR3: TGTGCCTGGAAGGTGAAGGGGGGCTACGAGCAGTACTTC. Protein product: CAWKVKGGYEQYF. The variable domain in full, with the rest retrieved from reference TRBV30 and TRBJ2-7, is SQTIHQWPATLVQPVGSPLSLECTVEGTSNPNLYWYRQAAGRGLQLLFYSVGIGQISSEVPQNLSASRPQDRQFILSSKKLLLSDSGFYLCAWKVKGGYEQYFGPGTRLTVT.

This clonotype came up a few times. V is TRBV6-5 and J is TRBJ1-2; possibly TRBD1 for D (6 bases). Trimming took off 6 bases at V and 4 bases at J, with 15 bases between the two ends. CDR1 MNHEY and CDR2 SVGAGI come from the germline V gene. The CDR3 has 14 amino acids. The CDR3 sequence: CASSRDRSSYGYTF. In nucleotides, the CDR3 is TGTGCCAGCAGCCGAGACAGGAGCAGCTATGGCTACACCTTC.

The V call is TRBV10-3, the J call TRBJ1-4; possibly TRBD1 for D (6 bases). V lost 2 bases and J lost 7, with 14 bases in between. The length of the CDR3 is 15 residues. Germline V CDR1 and CDR2: ENHRY, SYGVKD. CDR3 sequence (DNA): TGTGCCATCAGTGAGCCACAGGGAGGTGGTGAAAAACTGTTTTTT. It yields the protein CAISEPQGGGEKLFF.

The rearrangement uses TRBV2 and TRBJ2-6; 9 bases map to TRBD1. J was trimmed by 1 base and V by 6 bases; bases with no gene match: 4. The CDR3 length is 16 residues. CDR1 and CDR2 (germline): SNHLY, FYNNEI. CDR3 sequence reads: CASRQGAGSGANVLTF. DNA of the CDR3: TGTGCCAGCAGACAGGGGGCCGGGTCTGGGGCCAACGTCCTGACTTTC.

V gene TRBV12-3 or TRBV12-4 combines with J gene TRBJ2-3; D may match TRBD1 or TRBD2 (5 bases each). Trimming cost V 7 bases and J 0 bases, with 11 bases left between them. This CDR3 has 14 residues. The CDR3 loop reads CASTGDGSTDTQYF. Written as DNA, the CDR3 is TGTGCCAGCACCGGGGACGGTAGCACAGATACGCAGTATTTT.

V gene TRBV29-1 combines with J gene TRBJ1-5; a possible D gene is TRBD1 (5 bases). Germline values: CDR1 SQVTM, CDR2 ANQGSEA. V dropped 2 bases and J dropped 1 base, with 12 bases sitting between them. The CDR3 consists of 15 residues. CDR3 in DNA: TGCAGCGTTGAACTGTCCGGGGGGAGCAATCAGCCCCAGCATTTT. Translation: CSVELSGGSNQPQHF.

This clonotype showed up just a few times. This chain links TRBV28 with TRBJ1-2, with D unresolved. The CDR3 contains 12 residues. Germline values: CDR1 MDHEN, CDR2 SYDVKM. Trimming took 6 bases from V and 2 from J, leaving 7 bases between them. Here the CDR3 reads CASSSGNYGYTF. The CDR3 DNA sequence: TGTGCCAGCAGCTCGGGGAACTATGGCTACACCTTC.

This clonotype was seen only a few times. V usage is TRBV6-1 and J usage is TRBJ2-7, with TRBD2 matching 14 bases. Germline lookup yields CDR1 MNHNS and CDR2 SASEGT. Unmatched junction bases numbered 8, after V lost 5 bases and J lost 2 bases. The CDR3 totals 17 residues. The CDR3 DNA is TGTGCCAGCAGTAAGCGCACGGGACTAGCGGGAGCCTACGAGCAGTACTTC. Amino acid sequence: CASSKRTGLAGAYEQYF.

The chain joins TRBV6-5 to TRBJ1-5; 7 bases are shared with TRBD1. This CDR3 comprises 15 residues. Losses at the gene ends were 6 bases for V and 1 base for J; bases not matched to a gene: 6. Germline CDR1 is MNHEY and CDR2 is SVGAGI. The CDR3 spells CASRSEQGSNQPQHF. The CDR3 coding sequence is TGTGCCAGCAGATCCGAACAGGGGAGCAATCAGCCCCAGCATTTT.

The rearrangement uses TRBV6-1 and TRBJ2-1; 9 bases match TRBD2. The length of the CDR3 is 16 residues. Germline lookup yields CDR1 MNHNS and CDR2 SASEGT. The trim removed 4 bases at V and 5 bases at J, leaving 9 bases unmatched. CDR3 nucleotides: TGTGCCAGCAGTGCGGGACCGGGACTAGCTGACAATGAGCAGTTCTTC. Translation: CASSAGPGLADNEQFF.

This clonotype was seen only a few times. This sequence joins TRBV6-5 and TRBJ2-7; D is perhaps TRBD2 (5 bases). The J call may be mistaken, given a closer DNA end match to TRBJ2-5. The CDR3 runs 12 residues. Germline V CDR1 and CDR2: MNHEY, SVGAGI. CDR3 sequence: CASSPPEGTQYF. CDR3 nucleotide sequence: TGTGCCAGCAGCCCCCCTGAGGGGACCCAGTACTTC.

DNA of the CDR3: TGTGCCAGCAGCCACGGGAGTATTGAGCAGTTCTTC. Its protein is CASSHGSIEQFF. The chain couples TRBV14 to TRBJ2-1, with D possibly TRBD2 on 6 matching bases. The V end lost 3 bases, the J end lost 9 bases, and 9 bases lay between the germline ends. The CDR3 extends over 12 amino acids. The germline CDR1 and CDR2 sequences are SGHDN and FVKESK.

The chain has TRBV7-9 and TRBJ2-1; 7 bases are shared with TRBD1. Germline V gene data show CDR1 as SEHNR and CDR2 as FQNEAQ (reference sequence). This CDR3 has 15 residues. J lost 0 bases, V lost 7 bases, and 6 bases had no gene match. The CDR3 protein is CASTLTGVSYNEQFF. The CDR3 nucleotides are TGTGCCAGCACCCTTACAGGGGTCTCCTACAATGAGCAGTTCTTC. Full variable domain (remainder filled in from reference TRBV7-9 and TRBJ2-1): DTGVSQNPRHKITKRGQNVTFRCDPISEHNRLYWYRQTLGQGPEFLTYFQNEAQLEKSRLLSDRFSAERPKGSFSTLEIQRTEQGDSAMYLCASTLTGVSYNEQFFGPGTRLTVL.

The chain is built from TRBV29-1 and TRBJ2-7, with 7 positions matching TRBD2. CDR1 and CDR2 from the germline V gene are SQVTM and ANQGSEA. Unmatched junction bases numbered 4, after V lost 3 bases and J lost 5 bases. CDR3 length: 12 residues. CDR3 in DNA: TGCAGCGTTGACCCGGGAGGACACGAGCAGTACTTC. Translating gives CSVDPGGHEQYF.

In this sample, this clonotype turned up a few times. The rearrangement uses TRBV27 and TRBJ1-2; tentatively, D is TRBD1 (5 bases). This CDR3 region has 13 residues. V gave up 2 bases and J gave up 6 bases, with 10 bases separating them. CDR1 and CDR2 (germline): MNHEY, SMNVEV (reference sequence). The CDR3 protein is CASSLEGTHGYTF. The CDR3 region has the DNA TGTGCCAGCAGTTTAGAAGGGACCCATGGCTACACCTTC.

The chain employs TRBV3-1 and TRBJ2-7; maybe TRBD1 (5 bases). Germline V gives CDR1 LGHDT, CDR2 YNNKEL (reference sequence). V lost 0 bases and J lost 6, with 12 bases in between. CDR3 length: 14 residues. The CDR3 protein is CASSQDWGPLEQYF. CDR3 nucleotide sequence: TGTGCCAGCAGCCAAGATTGGGGCCCCCTCGAGCAGTACTTC.